This T cell receptor beta chain was captured in a study of CD8 T cells in ankylosing spondylitis. Findings and caveats of the study: A TCR beta motif of several highly homologous variants seemed to mark ankylosing spondylitis blood. Clones linked to disease were reported to show significant enrichment in matched ankylosing spondylitis synovial fluid. Disease-linked clones proved CD8+ and comparatively uncommon in peripheral blood.

A word on this clonotype: Its cognate antigen is unknown.

Molecular-barcoded quantitative 5'-RACE produced these TCR beta libraries. TCRdb re-called the 5' RACE reads with MiXCR, one entry per CDR3 protein. The sample contains around 130,000 distinct CDR3 sequences, 7% to 10% of which appear only once. In germline, CDR1 is SGHTA, CDR2 FQGTGA. The CDR3 has 15 amino acids. The ends were cut back, 5 bases at V and 0 bases at J, with 8 bases in the middle. Sequencing was performed on blood, either unsorted or a sorted T cell fraction (not recorded which). The chain uses TRBV7-3 and TRBJ2-6, with a tentative D call TRBD1 (6 bases). The clonotype was recovered from a male donor with ankylosing spondylitis or in good health (not recorded which). The CDR3 loop is CASSDRISGANVLTF. CDR3 bases: TGTGCCAGCAGCGACAGGATCTCTGGGGCCAACGTCCTGACTTTC.